Listed below are T cell receptor beta chains from one sample, sequenced in a study of shared clonotypes between healthy human individuals. Sequencing used immunoSEQ multiplex PCR; TCRdb keeps in-frame clones, though not all of them. The sample has approximately 740,000 clones; almost 95% are singletons. Specimen: naive CD8+ T cells sorted from blood. The receptors here all came from a man under 40 in good health. Each CDR3 is given with its conserved first and last residue. D genes are given only for firm matches. The listing skips clone size in some rows; elsewhere it reads once, few, many or a size class.

CDR3,DNA,size,D,V,J
CASSERDYTGELFF,TGTGCCAGCAGTGAAAGAGACTACACCGGGGAGCTGTTTTTT,.,.,TRBV6-1,TRBJ2-2
CARSPDWGTDTQYF,TGTGCCAGAAGTCCTGACTGGGGGACAGATACGCAGTATTTT,.,.,TRBV2,TRBJ2-3
CASLGEKLFF,TGCGCCAGCCTGGGGGAGAAACTGTTTTTT,.,.,TRBV10-1,TRBJ1-4
CASSRVADNEQFF,TGTGCCAGCAGTAGGGTAGCGGACAATGAGCAGTTCTTC,.,.,TRBV28,TRBJ2-1
CAWSVLAGANTGELFF,TGTGCCTGGAGTGTACTAGCGGGAGCGAACACCGGGGAGCTGTTTTTT,few,TRBD2,TRBV30,TRBJ2-2
CASSPIGAYEQYF,TGTGCCAGCAGTCCAATCGGGGCTTACGAGCAGTACTTC,few,.,TRBV27,TRBJ2-7
CSVEEPRTAQMETQYF,TGCAGCGTTGAGGAGCCACGGACAGCCCAAATGGAGACCCAGTACTTC,.,.,TRBV29-1,TRBJ2-5
CASTIYTGKNAYEQYF,TGTGCCAGCACCATTTACACGGGGAAAAACGCCTACGAGCAGTACTTC,.,.,TRBV7-8,TRBJ2-7
CASSPVGLRDYEQYF,TGCGCCAGCAGCCCGGTGGGACTCCGGGACTACGAGCAGTACTTC,.,.,TRBV4-1,TRBJ2-7
CASSTNSVGTNYEQYF,TGTGCCAGCAGTACCAACTCGGTAGGAACAAACTACGAGCAGTACTTC,.,.,TRBV2,TRBJ2-7
CASSWRMENRYEQYF,TGTGCCAGCAGCTGGAGGATGGAGAATCGCTACGAGCAGTACTTC,.,.,TRBV7-2,TRBJ2-7
CASSVGPTGNTIYF,TGTGCCAGCAGCGTAGGACCAACTGGAAACACCATATATTTT,.,.,TRBV9,TRBJ1-3
CASSFLGVSYEQYF,TGTGCCAGTAGTTTTTTAGGAGTCTCCTACGAGCAGTACTTC,.,.,TRBV19,TRBJ2-7
CASSPLRGLFLNTEAFF,TGTGCCAGCAGCCCCCTAAGGGGGCTCTTTCTGAACACTGAAGCTTTCTTT,once,TRBD1,TRBV28,TRBJ1-1
CASSLYSGGSTEAFF,TGCGCCAGCAGCTTGTATTCTGGCGGTTCCACTGAAGCTTTCTTT,.,.,TRBV5-1,TRBJ1-1
CASSPGPGPAQFF,TGTGCCAGCAGTCCCGGTCCCGGTCCAGCGCAGTTCTTC,few,.,TRBV6-6,TRBJ2-1
CASRDISGRRAGELFF,TGTGCCAGCAGAGATATTAGCGGGAGGCGGGCCGGGGAGCTGTTTTTT,.,TRBD2,TRBV5-5,TRBJ2-2
CASSQLAGGHTGELFF,TGCGCCAGCAGCCAACTAGCGGGAGGGCACACCGGGGAGCTGTTTTTT,.,TRBD2,TRBV4-1,TRBJ2-2
CASSLQGSGNTIYF,TGTGCCAGCAGCCTACAGGGATCTGGAAACACCATATATTTT,.,.,TRBV28,TRBJ1-3
CASSQDPLTSNAYNEQFF,TGTGCCAGCAGCCAAGATCCACTAACTAGTAATGCCTACAATGAGCAGTTCTTC,.,.,TRBV4-2,TRBJ2-1
CASSDRVSYEQYF,TGTGCCAGCAGCGACAGGGTCTCCTACGAGCAGTACTTC,.,TRBD1,TRBV7-9,TRBJ2-7
CASSFGWEGRTDTQYF,TGTGCCAGCAGTTTTGGGTGGGAGGGCCGTACAGATACGCAGTATTTT,.,TRBD2,TRBV27,TRBJ2-3
CASAVGTGGNYNEQFF,TGCGCCAGCGCAGTCGGGACAGGGGGCAATTACAATGAGCAGTTCTTC,.,TRBD1,TRBV5-1,TRBJ2-1
CSAYRDSYEQYF,TGCAGCGCTTACCGGGACAGTTACGAGCAGTACTTC,.,TRBD1,TRBV29-1,TRBJ2-7
CASSWGGQETQYF,TGCGCCAGCAGCTGGGGGGGCCAAGAGACCCAGTACTTC,.,TRBD2,TRBV5-1,TRBJ2-5
CSVVTSGRPYEQYF,TGCAGCGTTGTGACTAGCGGGAGACCCTACGAGCAGTACTTC,.,TRBD2,TRBV29-1,TRBJ2-7
CASSGSKDTDTQYF,TGCGCCAGCAGCGGTTCCAAGGACACAGATACGCAGTATTTT,.,.,TRBV4-1,TRBJ2-3
CASSSLRDSPGEQFF,TGTGCCAGCAGCTCCCTGCGGGATAGTCCCGGTGAGCAGTTCTTC,.,.,TRBV7-9,TRBJ2-1
CASSLELAGVPTGEQFF,TGTGCCAGCAGCTTAGAACTAGCGGGAGTACCCACGGGCGAGCAGTTCTTC,.,TRBD2,TRBV7-9,TRBJ2-1
CASSNRGIGYGYTF,TGTGCCAGCAGTAACAGGGGGATTGGGTATGGCTACACCTTC,.,TRBD1,TRBV28,TRBJ1-2
CASSLGTDQPQHF,TGTGCCAGCAGCTTAGGGACTGATCAGCCCCAGCATTTT,.,.,TRBV7-9,TRBJ1-5
CASSFQVNPSTDTQYF,TGTGCCAGCAGCTTCCAGGTGAATCCTAGCACAGATACGCAGTATTTT,.,.,TRBV5-4,TRBJ2-3